The entry below gives a single TCR beta chain sequence along with its context. The sample belongs to a study of blood T cell repertoires in COVID-19. Study background: The analysed material was cDNA or gDNA that came from T cells, B-cell-depleted T cells, or PBMCs.

The CDR3 covers 14 residues. CDR1 and CDR2 (germline): MNHEY, SVGAGI. V was pared by 10 bases and J by 4 bases, with 16 bases between. Sequencing was performed with immunoSEQ multiplex PCR; in TCRdb, only in-frame clones are kept and a portion is missing. The sample has about 250,000 clones, roughly 86% seen once. The source of this sequence is a woman in her thirties with acute COVID-19. The rearrangement uses TRBV6-5 and TRBJ2-2; D might be TRBD1 (7 bases). The sample comprised PBMCs or T cells enriched from blood (not recorded which). CDR3 coding DNA: TGTGCCACCCAGGGGGTGGGAGGCACCGGGGAGCTGTTTTTT. This codes for CATQGVGGTGELFF.